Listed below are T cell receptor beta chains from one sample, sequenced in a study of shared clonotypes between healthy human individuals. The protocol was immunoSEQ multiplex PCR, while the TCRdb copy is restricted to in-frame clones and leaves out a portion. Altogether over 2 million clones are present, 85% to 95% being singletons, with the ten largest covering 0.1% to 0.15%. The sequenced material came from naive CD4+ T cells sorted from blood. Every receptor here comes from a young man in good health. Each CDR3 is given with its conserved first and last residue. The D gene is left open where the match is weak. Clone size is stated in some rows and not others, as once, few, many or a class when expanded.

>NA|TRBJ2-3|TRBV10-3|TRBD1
TGTGCCATCAGTCCGGGACAGGGTTTTTTAGATACGCAGTATTTT
CAISPGQGFLDTQYF
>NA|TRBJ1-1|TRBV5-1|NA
TGCGCCAGCAGCTTGGCAGCAGGATTGAACACTGAAGCTTTCTTT
CASSLAAGLNTEAFF
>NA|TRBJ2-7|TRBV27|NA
TGTGCCAGCAGTTTGCGGCGGGTCGGTCCTCAGCAGTACTTC
CASSLRRVGPQQYF
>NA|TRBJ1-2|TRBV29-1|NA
TGCAGCGTTGAAAAGGGGGGGTTTAACTATGGCTACACCTTC
CSVEKGGFNYGYTF
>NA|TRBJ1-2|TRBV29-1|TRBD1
TGCAGCGTCGGACAGGGCGATGGCTACACCTTC
CSVGQGDGYTF
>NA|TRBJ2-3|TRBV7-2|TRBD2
TGTGCCAGCCGAGCTAGCGGGAGGCGGAGCACAGATACGCAGTATTTT
CASRASGRRSTDTQYF
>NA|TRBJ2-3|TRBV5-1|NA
TGCGCCAGCAGCTTGGCGGGGGGCGGCACAGATACGCAGTATTTT
CASSLAGGGTDTQYF
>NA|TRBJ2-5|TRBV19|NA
TGTGCCAGTAGTCCCAGGGGCGCGGAGACCCAGTACTTC
CASSPRGAETQYF
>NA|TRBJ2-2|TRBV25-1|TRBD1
TGTGCCAGCAGGGGCCATGAAGGACAGGGTTCCGCCGGGGAGCTGTTTTTT
CASRGHEGQGSAGELFF
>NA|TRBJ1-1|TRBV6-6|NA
TGTGCCAGCATTGGAGACGGAGCTGAAGCTTTCTTT
CASIGDGAEAFF
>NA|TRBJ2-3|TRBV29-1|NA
TGCAGCGTTCCCCGACTGGTAGGGGGTCAAGATACGCAGTATTTT
CSVPRLVGGQDTQYF
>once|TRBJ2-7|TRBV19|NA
TGTGCCAGTAGTATATCTGGGCCAGGGAGAGTCCACGAGCAGTACTTC
CASSISGPGRVHEQYF
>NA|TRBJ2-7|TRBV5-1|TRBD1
TGCGCCAGCAGTTTCGGACAGGGGGGCGAGCAGTACTTC
CASSFGQGGEQYF
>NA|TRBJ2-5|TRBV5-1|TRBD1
TGCGCCAGCAGCAATTCCGGGACAGGGGACGCGGAGACCCAGTACTTC
CASSNSGTGDAETQYF
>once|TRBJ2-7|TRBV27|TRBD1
TGTGCCAGCAGTGACGCCGGGACAGGGCCCTACGAGCAGTACTTC
CASSDAGTGPYEQYF
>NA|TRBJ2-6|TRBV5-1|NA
TGCGCCAGCAGCCCCAGCTCTGGGGCCAACGTCCTGACTTTC
CASSPSSGANVLTF
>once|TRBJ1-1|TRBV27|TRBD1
TGTGCCAGCAGTTTAGGACAGGGTCGAATGAACACTGAAGCTTTCTTT
CASSLGQGRMNTEAFF
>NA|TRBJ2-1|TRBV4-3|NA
TGCGCCAGCAGCCCCACTGGGGAAGAATCCTACAATGAGCAGTTCTTC
CASSPTGEESYNEQFF
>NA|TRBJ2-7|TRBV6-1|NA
TGTGCCAGCAGTGAAGCTCTACAGGGCGACGAGCAGTACTTC
CASSEALQGDEQYF
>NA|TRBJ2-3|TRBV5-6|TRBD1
TGTGCCAGCAGCTCGGGACAGGGTCGTTTAACAGATACGCAGTATTTT
CASSSGQGRLTDTQYF
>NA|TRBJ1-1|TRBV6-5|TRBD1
TGTGCCAGCAGCCGAAGGACAGGGAACACTGAAGCTTTCTTT
CASSRRTGNTEAFF
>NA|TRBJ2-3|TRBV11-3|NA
TGTGCCAGCAGCTTAGATCGAGTCACAGATACGCAGTATTTT
CASSLDRVTDTQYF
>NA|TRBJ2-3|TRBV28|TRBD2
TGTGCCAGCATCCCCCCAGGTGGGGTAGCGGGGCGAACCACAGATACGCAGTATTTT
CASIPPGGVAGRTTDTQYF
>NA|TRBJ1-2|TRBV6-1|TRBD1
TGTGCCAGCACCGGACAGGGTGAACCCTATGGCTACACCTTC
CASTGQGEPYGYTF
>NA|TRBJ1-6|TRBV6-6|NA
TGTGCCAGCACTATTCGCGGGGTTATCACCCCTTCACCCCTCCACTTT
CASTIRGVITPSPLHF
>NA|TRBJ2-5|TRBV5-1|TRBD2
TGCGCCAGCAGTTATAGCGGGAAGGAGACCCAGTACTTC
CASSYSGKETQYF
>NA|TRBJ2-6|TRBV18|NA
TGTGCCAGCTCACCCCTAGACTCTGGGGCCAACGTCCTGACTTTC
CASSPLDSGANVLTF
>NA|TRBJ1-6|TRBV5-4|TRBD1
TGTGCCAGCAGCTGGGACAGGTCCTATAATTCACCCCTCCACTTT
CASSWDRSYNSPLHF
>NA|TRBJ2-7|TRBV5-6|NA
TGTGCCAGCAGCCCCAAAACGGGACACATCTACGAGCAGTACTTC
CASSPKTGHIYEQYF
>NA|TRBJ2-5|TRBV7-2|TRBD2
TGTGCCAGCAGCTCACGGGAGATTATTAGCGGGAGGCAAGAGACCCAGTACTTC
CASSSREIISGRQETQYF
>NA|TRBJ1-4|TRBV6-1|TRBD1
TGTGCCAGCAGTGAAGCGCGCCCCGGGCGACAGGGTGAAAAACTGTTTTTT
CASSEARPGRQGEKLFF
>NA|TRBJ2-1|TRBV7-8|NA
TGTGCCAGCAGCCGGGGCCCAGGGGAGGGTCATGAGCAGTTCTTC
CASSRGPGEGHEQFF
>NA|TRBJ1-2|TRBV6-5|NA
TGTGCCAGCAGTTCCGCAGGAGCTAACTATGGCTACACCTTC
CASSSAGANYGYTF
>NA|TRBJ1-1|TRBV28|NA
TGTGCCAGCAGTTCCGTAACGCTTGAAGCTTTCTTT
CASSSVTLEAFF
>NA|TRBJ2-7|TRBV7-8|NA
TGTGCCAGCAGCGGGGGGGCCTCATACGAGCAGTACTTC
CASSGGASYEQYF
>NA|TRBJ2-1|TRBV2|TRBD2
TGTGCCAGCATTCCGGGACTAGCGGACAATGAGCAGTTCTTC
CASIPGLADNEQFF